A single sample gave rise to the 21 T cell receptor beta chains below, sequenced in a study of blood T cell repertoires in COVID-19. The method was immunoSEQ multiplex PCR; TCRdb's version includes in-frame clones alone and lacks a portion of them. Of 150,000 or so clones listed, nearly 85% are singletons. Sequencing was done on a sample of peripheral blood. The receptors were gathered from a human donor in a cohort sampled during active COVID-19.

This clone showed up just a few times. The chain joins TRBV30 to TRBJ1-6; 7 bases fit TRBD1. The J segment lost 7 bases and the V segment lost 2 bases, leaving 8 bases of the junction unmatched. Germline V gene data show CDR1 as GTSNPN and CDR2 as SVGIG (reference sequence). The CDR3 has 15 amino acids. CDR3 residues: CAWSHYRDRNSPLHF. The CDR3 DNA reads TGTGCCTGGAGTCATTACCGGGACAGAAATTCACCCCTCCACTTT.

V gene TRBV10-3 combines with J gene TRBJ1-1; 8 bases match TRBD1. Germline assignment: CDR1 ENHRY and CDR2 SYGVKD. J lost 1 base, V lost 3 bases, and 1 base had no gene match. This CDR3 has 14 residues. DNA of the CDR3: TGTGCCATCAGTGACGGGACAGGGAACACTGAAGCTTTCTTT. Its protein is CAISDGTGNTEAFF.

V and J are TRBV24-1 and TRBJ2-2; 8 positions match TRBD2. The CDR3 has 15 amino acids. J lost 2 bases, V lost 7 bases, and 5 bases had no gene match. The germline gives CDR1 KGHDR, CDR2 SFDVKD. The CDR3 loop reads CATRRRGANTGELFF. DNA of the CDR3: TGTGCCACCAGACGGCGGGGGGCTAACACCGGGGAGCTGTTTTTT.

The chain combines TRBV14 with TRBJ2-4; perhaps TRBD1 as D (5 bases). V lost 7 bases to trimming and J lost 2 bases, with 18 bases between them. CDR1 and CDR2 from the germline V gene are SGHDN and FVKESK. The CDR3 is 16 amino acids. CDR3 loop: CASIGALVSTKNIQYF. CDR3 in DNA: TGTGCCAGCATAGGGGCCTTAGTCTCAACCAAAAACATTCAGTACTTC. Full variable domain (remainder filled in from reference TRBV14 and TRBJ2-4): EAGVTQFPSHSVIEKGQTVTLRCDPISGHDNLYWYRRVMGKEIKFLLHFVKESKQDESGMPNNRFLAERTGGTYSTLKVQPAELEDSGVYFCASIGALVSTKNIQYFGAGTRLSVL.

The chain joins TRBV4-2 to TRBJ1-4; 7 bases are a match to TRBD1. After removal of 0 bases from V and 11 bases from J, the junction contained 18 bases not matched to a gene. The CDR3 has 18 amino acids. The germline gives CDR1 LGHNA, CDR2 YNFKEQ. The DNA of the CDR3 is TGTGCCAGCAGCCAAGATCTTCCCCCGACAGGGTCCCCGGAGAAACTGTTTTTT. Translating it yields CASSQDLPPTGSPEKLFF.

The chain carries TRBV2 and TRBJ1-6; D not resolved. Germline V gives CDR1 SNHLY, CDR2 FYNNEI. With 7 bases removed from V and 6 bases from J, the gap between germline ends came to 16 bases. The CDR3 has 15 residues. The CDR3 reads CASNLAVGFNSPLHF. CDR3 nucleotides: TGTGCCAGCAATCTAGCGGTAGGGTTTAATTCACCCCTCCACTTT.

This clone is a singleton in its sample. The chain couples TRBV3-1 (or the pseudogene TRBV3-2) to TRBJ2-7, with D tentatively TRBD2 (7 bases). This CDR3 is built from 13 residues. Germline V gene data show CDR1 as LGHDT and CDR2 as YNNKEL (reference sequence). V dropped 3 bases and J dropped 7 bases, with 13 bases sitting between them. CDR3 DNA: TGTGCCAGCAGCCAGCGAGGGGGGGTTGAGCAGTACGTC. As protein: CASSQRGGVEQYV.

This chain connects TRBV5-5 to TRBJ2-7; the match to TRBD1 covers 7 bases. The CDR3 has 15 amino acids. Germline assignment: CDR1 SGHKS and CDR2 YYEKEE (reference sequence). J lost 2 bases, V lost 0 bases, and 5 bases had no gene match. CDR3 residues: CASSLAPTGTYEQYF. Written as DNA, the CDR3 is TGTGCCAGCAGCTTGGCCCCGACAGGGACCTACGAGCAGTACTTC.

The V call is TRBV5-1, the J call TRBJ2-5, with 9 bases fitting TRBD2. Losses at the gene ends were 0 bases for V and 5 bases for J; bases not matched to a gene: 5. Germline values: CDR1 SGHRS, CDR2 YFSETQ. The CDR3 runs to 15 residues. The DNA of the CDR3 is TGCGCCAGCAGCTTGGGCGGGAGGGGTGTGGAGACCCAGTACTTC. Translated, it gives CASSLGGRGVETQYF.

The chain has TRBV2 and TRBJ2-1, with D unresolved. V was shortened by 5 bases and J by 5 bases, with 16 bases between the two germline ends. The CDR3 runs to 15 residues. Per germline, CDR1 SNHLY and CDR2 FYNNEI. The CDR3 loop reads CASSPSRLGNNEQFF. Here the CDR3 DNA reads TGTGCCAGCAGTCCCTCCCGCCTTGGCAACAATGAGCAGTTCTTC.

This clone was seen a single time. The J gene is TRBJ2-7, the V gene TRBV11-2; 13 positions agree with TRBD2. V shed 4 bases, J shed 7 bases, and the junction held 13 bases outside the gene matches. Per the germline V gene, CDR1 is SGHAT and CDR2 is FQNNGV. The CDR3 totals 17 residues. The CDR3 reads CASSSPGLAGPRGEQYF. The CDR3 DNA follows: TGTGCCAGCAGCTCTCCGGGACTAGCGGGGCCCCGGGGGGAGCAGTACTTC.

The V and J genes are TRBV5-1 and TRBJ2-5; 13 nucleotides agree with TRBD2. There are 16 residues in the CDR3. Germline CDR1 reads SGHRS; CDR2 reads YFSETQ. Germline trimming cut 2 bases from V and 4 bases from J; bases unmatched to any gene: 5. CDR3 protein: CASSLGTSGIGETQYF. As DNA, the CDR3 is TGCGCCAGCAGCTTAGGGACTAGCGGGATAGGAGAGACCCAGTACTTC.

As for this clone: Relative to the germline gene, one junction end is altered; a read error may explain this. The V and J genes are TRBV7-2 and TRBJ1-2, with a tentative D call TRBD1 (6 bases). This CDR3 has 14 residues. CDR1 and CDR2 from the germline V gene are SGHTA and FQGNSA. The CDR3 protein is CASTLPGQMRGYTF. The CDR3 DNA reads TGTGCCAGCACCTTACCGGGACAAATGAGGGGCTACACCTTC.

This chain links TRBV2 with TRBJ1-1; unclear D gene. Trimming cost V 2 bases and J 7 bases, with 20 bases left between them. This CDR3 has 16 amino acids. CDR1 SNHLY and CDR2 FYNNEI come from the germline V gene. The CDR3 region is CASSERLRFLAGEAFF. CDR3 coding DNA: TGTGCCAGCAGTGAAAGGCTACGGTTTCTGGCGGGTGAAGCTTTCTTT.

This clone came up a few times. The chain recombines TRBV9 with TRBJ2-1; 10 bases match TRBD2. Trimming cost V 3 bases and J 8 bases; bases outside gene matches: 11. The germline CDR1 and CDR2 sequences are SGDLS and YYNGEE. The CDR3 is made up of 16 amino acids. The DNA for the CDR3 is TGTGCCAGCAGCGCGTCTAGCGGGGGCGTCCTTCATGAGCAGTTCTTC. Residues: CASSASSGGVLHEQFF.

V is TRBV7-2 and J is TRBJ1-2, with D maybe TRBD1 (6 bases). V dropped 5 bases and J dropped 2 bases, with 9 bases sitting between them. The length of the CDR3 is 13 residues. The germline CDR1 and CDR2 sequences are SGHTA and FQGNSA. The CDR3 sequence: CASSLGQNYGYTF. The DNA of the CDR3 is TGTGCCAGCAGCCTTGGACAGAACTATGGCTACACCTTC.

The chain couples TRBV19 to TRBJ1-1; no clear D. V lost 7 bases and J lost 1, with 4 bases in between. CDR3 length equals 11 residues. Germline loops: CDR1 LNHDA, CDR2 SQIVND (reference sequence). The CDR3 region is CASNRNTEAFF. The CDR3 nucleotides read TGTGCCAGTAACAGGAACACTGAAGCTTTCTTT.

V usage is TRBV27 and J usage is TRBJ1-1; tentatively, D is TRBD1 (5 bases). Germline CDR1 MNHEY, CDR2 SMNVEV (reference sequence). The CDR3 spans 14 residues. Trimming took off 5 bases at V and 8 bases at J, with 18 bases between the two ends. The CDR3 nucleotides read TGTGCCAGCAGTCTCGGGGGTCGGGGAGCCGAAGCTTTCTTT. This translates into CASSLGGRGAEAFF.

Here the CDR3 DNA reads TGTGCCAGCAGAAACCCGGGACAAGGCTCCTACGAGCAGTACTTC. Translating gives CASRNPGQGSYEQYF. The gene calls are TRBV11-3 and TRBJ2-7; TRBD1 might be the D (6 bases). Trimming shortened V by 6 bases and J by 0 bases, and 15 bases separated the two germline ends. Germline V CDR1 and CDR2: SGHNT, YENEEA. This CDR3 is 15 amino acids long.

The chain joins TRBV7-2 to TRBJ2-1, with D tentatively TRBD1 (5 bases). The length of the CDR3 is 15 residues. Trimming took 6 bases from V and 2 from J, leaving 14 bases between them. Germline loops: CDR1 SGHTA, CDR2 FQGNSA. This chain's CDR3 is CASSDDSPPYNEQFF. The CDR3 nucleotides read TGTGCCAGCAGTGATGACAGCCCCCCCTACAATGAGCAGTTCTTC.

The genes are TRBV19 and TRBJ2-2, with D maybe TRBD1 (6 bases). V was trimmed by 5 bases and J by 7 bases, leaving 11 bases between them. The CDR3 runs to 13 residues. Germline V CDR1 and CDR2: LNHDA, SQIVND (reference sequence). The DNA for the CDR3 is TGTGCCAGTAGTCACACAGGGAACGGGGAGCTGTTTTTT. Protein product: CASSHTGNGELFF.